One and the same sample provided the 2 T cell receptor beta chains below, sequenced in a study of T-cell memory formation after mild COVID-19. TCRdb recomputed calls from the 5' RACE reads with MiXCR, one row per CDR3 protein. The sample carries about 57,000 distinct CDR3 sequences, 9% to 15% recorded once. Sequencing input: PBMCs or a T cell subset sorted from them (not recorded which). The source of these receptors is a man between 18 and 35 years old who had mild COVID-19 (a few samples of this study predate the infection). Cell type and time point are not known.

The chain joins TRBV18 to TRBJ1-3; D gene unclear. The CDR3 has 16 amino acids. Trimming took off 1 base at V and 0 bases at J, with 10 bases between the two ends. Germline V gene sequence: CDR1 KGHSH, CDR2 LQKENI. The chain's CDR3 is CASSPRLLPSGNTIYF. In DNA form, the CDR3 reads TGTGCCAGCTCACCACGGCTCTTACCCTCTGGAAACACCATATATTTT.

The chain combines TRBV5-1 with TRBJ1-2; unclear D gene. The CDR3 consists of 14 residues. CDR1 and CDR2 from the germline V gene are SGHRS and YFSETQ. Trimming took 2 bases from V and 4 from J, leaving 12 bases between them. CDR3 sequence reads: CASSFWEGGYGYTF. The CDR3 DNA is TGCGCCAGCAGCTTTTGGGAGGGAGGCTATGGCTACACCTTC.